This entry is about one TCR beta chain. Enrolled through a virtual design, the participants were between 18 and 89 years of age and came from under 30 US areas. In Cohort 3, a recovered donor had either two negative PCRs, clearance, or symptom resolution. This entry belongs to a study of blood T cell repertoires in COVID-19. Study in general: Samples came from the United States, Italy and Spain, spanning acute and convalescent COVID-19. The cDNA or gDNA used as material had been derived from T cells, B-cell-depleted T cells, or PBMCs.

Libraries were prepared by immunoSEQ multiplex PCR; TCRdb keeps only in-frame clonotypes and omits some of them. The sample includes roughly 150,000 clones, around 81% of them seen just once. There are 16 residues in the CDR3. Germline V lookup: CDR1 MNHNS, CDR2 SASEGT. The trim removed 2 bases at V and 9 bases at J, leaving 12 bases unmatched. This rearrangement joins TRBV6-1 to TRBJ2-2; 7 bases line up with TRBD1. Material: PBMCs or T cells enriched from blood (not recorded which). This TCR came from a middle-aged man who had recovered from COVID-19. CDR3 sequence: CASSEFARQGSRELFF. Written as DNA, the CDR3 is TGTGCCAGCAGTGAATTTGCGCGACAGGGTAGCAGGGAGCTGTTTTTT.